These 21 T cell receptor beta chains share one sample of origin, sequenced in a study of T cells in Graves' hyperthyroidism and ophthalmopathy. Amplification of TCR beta CDR3 regions used RNA as the template. A first-round RT-PCR of the TCR CDR3 used the HTBI primer set. MiXCR, applied by TCRdb to the multiplex PCR reads, yields one record per CDR3 protein. The sample has approximately 630,000 distinct CDR3 sequences; 15% to 20% are singletons. Sequenced sample: blood. The source of these receptors is a woman aged 30 to 39 with Graves' hyperthyroidism.

This clonotype was observed many times. CDR3 DNA sequence: TGCAGTGCTAGAGATACAGGGGGGAGGGCTGAAGCTTTCTTT. It is translated as CSARDTGGRAEAFF. The J gene is TRBJ1-1, the V gene TRBV20-1; 8 nucleotides match TRBD1. The junction had 6 bases not matched to a gene; V was cut back by 0 bases and J by 6 bases. CDR3 length equals 14 residues. The V gene's germline CDR1 is DFQATT and CDR2 SNEGSKA (reference sequence).

This clonotype was seen ten or more times. The chain links TRBV12-5 to TRBJ2-1, with a weak D call TRBD2 (6 bases). The CDR3 totals 13 residues. Trimming removed 3 bases from V and 4 bases from J, with 7 bases in between. Germline values: CDR1 LGHNT, CDR2 FRNRAP. The CDR3 coding sequence is TGTGCTAGTGGTTTAGGACTATACAATGAGCAGTTCTTC. Its translation: CASGLGLYNEQFF. The full variable domain, its missing parts supplied by reference TRBV12-5 and TRBJ2-1, is DARVTQTPRHKVTEMGQEVTMRCQPILGHNTVFWYRQTMMQGLELLAYFRNRAPLDDSGMPKDRFSAEMPDATLATLKIQPSEPRDSAVYFCASGLGLYNEQFFGPGTRLTVL.

This clonotype was recorded at least ten times. The rearrangement links TRBV12-3 or TRBV12-4 to TRBJ1-5; D perhaps matches TRBD1 (6 bases). The CDR3 loop spans 13 amino acids. V shed 3 bases and J shed 7 bases, with 10 bases lying between them. CDR3 nucleotide sequence: TGTGCCAGCAGTTTCCTCCAGGGGCAGCCCCAGCATTTT. Its translation: CASSFLQGQPQHF.

The CDR3: CASRNLDTRNEKLFF. CDR3 coding DNA: TGTGCCAGCAGGAACCTGGACACCCGAAATGAAAAACTGTTTTTT. The chain links TRBV28 to TRBJ1-4, with D possibly TRBD1 on 5 matching bases. CDR1 is MDHEN and CDR2 is SYDVKM in the germline V gene. The length of the CDR3 is 15 residues. V dropped 6 bases and J dropped 5 bases, with 16 bases sitting between them.

This clonotype was seen a handful of times. V usage is TRBV6-4 and J usage is TRBJ2-5, with TRBD2 identical over 11 bases. The germline V gene encodes CDR1 MRHNA and CDR2 SNTAGT. V trimming: 5 bases; J trimming: 5 bases; junction bases outside the gene matches: 7. The CDR3 runs 15 residues. The chain's CDR3 is CASSYGLAGSETQYF. In DNA, the CDR3 is TGTGCCAGCAGTTACGGACTAGCGGGCTCTGAGACCCAGTACTTC.

This clonotype has ten or more counts. This sequence joins TRBV6-1 and TRBJ1-2; D is unclear. Germline V lookup: CDR1 MNHNS, CDR2 SASEGT. Trimming pared 0 bases from V and 2 bases from J, leaving 7 bases between. The CDR3 is made up of 14 amino acids. The CDR3 is CASSEAVPNYGYTF. The DNA of the CDR3 is TGTGCCAGCAGTGAAGCGGTGCCAAACTATGGCTACACCTTC.

At least ten counts were recorded for this clonotype. The chain has TRBV27 and TRBJ2-3; TRBD2 matches at 11 bases. This CDR3 is 14 amino acids long. The V and J ends lost 7 bases and 3 bases, in that order; junction bases with no gene match: 3. Germline V gene lookup returns CDR1 MNHEY and CDR2 SMNVEV (reference sequence). The CDR3 DNA reads as TGTGCCAGCAAGACTAGCGGGACAACAGATACGCAGTATTTT. It codes for CASKTSGTTDTQYF.

J is TRBJ1-1 and V is TRBV5-6, with D uncertain. Trimming took off 7 bases at V and 5 bases at J, with 21 bases between the two ends. The CDR3 extends over 15 amino acids. The V gene's germline CDR1 is SGHDT and CDR2 YYEEEE. CDR3: CASRRALHALTEAFF. In DNA, the CDR3 is TGTGCCAGCCGCCGCGCTTTACATGCACTTACTGAAGCTTTCTTT.

This clonotype was counted ten times or more. The chain couples TRBV20-1 to TRBJ2-1; the D gene is possibly TRBD1 (5 bases). The CDR3 length is 16 residues. Germline CDR1 DFQATT, CDR2 SNEGSKA (reference sequence). Trimming cost V 5 bases and J 0 bases, with 17 bases left between them. The DNA of the CDR3 is TGCAGTGCTTCTTCCTCGGACACGAGCTCCTACAATGAGCAGTTCTTC. Translated: CSASSSDTSSYNEQFF.

The chain combines TRBV6-7 with TRBJ2-2; TRBD2 matches 8 bases. TRBV6-7 has ORF status, its function being uncertain. The CDR3 has 15 residues. Germline trimming cut 8 bases from V and 8 bases from J; bases unmatched to any gene: 13. DNA of the CDR3: TGTGCCAGCGCCCTAGCGGGCTTTTCGAGAGGGGAGCTGTTTTTT. Protein: CASALAGFSRGELFF.

The J gene is TRBJ1-6, the V gene TRBV7-8; D is perhaps TRBD1 (6 bases). Germline values: CDR1 SGHVS, CDR2 FQNEAQ. V was trimmed by 5 bases and J by 7 bases, leaving 15 bases between them. The CDR3 is made up of 15 amino acids. CDR3 sequence reads: CASSANRAQNSPLHF. In DNA form, the CDR3 reads TGTGCCAGCAGCGCCAACAGGGCGCAGAATTCACCCCTCCACTTT.

In this sample, this clonotype turned up many times. The chain is built from TRBV28 and TRBJ2-7; 7 bases align to TRBD2. This CDR3 has 15 amino acids. After removal of 6 bases from V and 3 bases from J, the junction contained 11 bases not matched to a gene. Looked up from germline, CDR1 is MDHEN and CDR2 is SYDVKM. The CDR3, as DNA: TGTGCCAGCAGGGCACTAGCGCTCTCTCACTACGAGCAGTACTTC. It yields the protein CASRALALSHYEQYF.

The rearrangement links TRBV28 to TRBJ1-4, with D unresolved. CDR3 length: 15 amino acids. Germline loops: CDR1 MDHEN, CDR2 SYDVKM. Deletions cut 5 bases from V and 5 bases from J, with 15 bases between. The CDR3, as DNA: TGTGCCAGCAGTAATGCGGGGATGGGGAATGAAAAACTGTTTTTT. It codes for CASSNAGMGNEKLFF.

The rearrangement uses TRBV15 and TRBJ2-2; D unresolved. The CDR3 contains 11 residues. Trimming took 8 bases from V and 7 from J, leaving 8 bases between them. Per germline, CDR1 LNHNV and CDR2 YYDKDF (reference sequence). The CDR3 reads CATGKGGELFF. In nucleotides, the CDR3 is TGTGCCACCGGGAAGGGCGGGGAGCTGTTTTTT.

Ten or more counts support this clonotype. V and J are TRBV20-1 and TRBJ1-1; a possible D gene is TRBD1 (5 bases). This CDR3 is built from 13 residues. Germline V gene sequence: CDR1 DFQATT, CDR2 SNEGSKA (reference sequence). Trimming pared 6 bases from V and 5 bases from J, leaving 16 bases between. Here the CDR3 reads CSAPRQGRTEAFF. CDR3 nucleotide sequence: TGCAGTGCACCGAGGCAGGGAAGGACTGAAGCTTTCTTT.

The chain uses TRBV7-2 and TRBJ1-3; TRBD1 matches 8 bases. This CDR3 is 15 amino acids long. Germline lookup yields CDR1 SGHTA and CDR2 FQGNSA. V shed 7 bases, J shed 4 bases, and the junction held 9 bases outside the gene matches. The CDR3 is CASTPGRGRGNTIYF. In DNA, the CDR3 is TGTGCCAGCACCCCTGGCAGGGGGCGGGGAAACACCATATATTTT.

Only a few counts were recorded for this clonotype. The V call is TRBV13, the J call TRBJ2-2; D is perhaps TRBD1 or TRBD2 (5 bases each). The length of the CDR3 is 16 residues. Germline loops: CDR1 PRHDT, CDR2 FYEKMQ (reference sequence). V was trimmed by 5 bases and J by 9 bases, leaving 22 bases between them. The CDR3 spells CASSTETGTQGRELFF. In DNA, the CDR3 is TGTGCCAGCAGCACCGAAACCGGGACGCAGGGCCGGGAGCTGTTTTTT.

This chain links TRBV5-8 with TRBJ2-3; no firm D call. The V end was cut by 4 bases, the J end by 5 bases, with 8 bases between. This CDR3 comprises 12 residues. Per germline, CDR1 SGHTS and CDR2 YDEGEE. CDR3 residues: CASSTYKDTQYF. The CDR3 DNA reads TGTGCCAGCAGCACCTACAAAGATACGCAGTATTTT.

The rearrangement links TRBV20-1 to TRBJ2-2; either TRBD1 or TRBD2 may supply D (5 bases each). Germline assignment: CDR1 DFQATT and CDR2 SNEGSKA (reference sequence). The CDR3 loop spans 11 amino acids. The germline V and J ends were trimmed by 5 bases and 7 bases, with 8 bases remaining between them. CDR3 DNA: TGCAGTGCTGGGGGTGGCGGGGAGCTGTTTTTT. Protein sequence: CSAGGGGELFF.

This clonotype was picked up one time. The chain links TRBV27 to TRBJ2-2; 9 nucleotides match TRBD2. Germline V CDR1 and CDR2: MNHEY, SMNVEV (reference sequence). The CDR3 consists of 18 residues. V lost 3 bases and J lost 4; bases outside the gene matches: 12. The CDR3 DNA reads TGTGCCAGCAGTTTCCTTCTTATAGCGGGAGTGGGCACCGGGGAGCTGTTTTTT. It specifies CASSFLLIAGVGTGELFF.

The rearrangement uses TRBV6-1 and TRBJ2-7; no clear D gene. The CDR3 runs 11 residues. Germline V gene sequence: CDR1 MNHNS, CDR2 SASEGT. Trimming took off 7 bases at V and 3 bases at J, with 7 bases between the two ends. The CDR3 spells CASTQSYEQYF. DNA for the CDR3: TGTGCCAGCACCCAGAGCTACGAGCAGTACTTC.